A selection of T cell receptor beta chains follows, all from one sample in a study of shared clonotypes between healthy human individuals. The method was immunoSEQ multiplex PCR; TCRdb's version includes in-frame clones alone and lacks a portion of them. The sample holds about 1.1 million clones, 78% seen once. The sequenced sample consisted of memory CD4+ T cells from PBMCs. These receptors all stem from a young man in good health. Some clones in this sample may be carry-over from other donors' samples. Each CDR3 is given with its conserved first and last residue. Each record gives: clone size, D gene, V gene, J gene, CDR3 protein, CDR3 DNA. The D gene is left open where the match is weak. Clone size is given for some rows only: seen once, a few or many times, or a class if the clone is expanded.

few	NA	TRBV19	TRBJ1-1	CASSAFRGTEAFF	TGTGCCAGTAGTGCATTTAGGGGCACTGAAGCTTTCTTT
many	TRBD1	TRBV29-1	TRBJ2-7	CSVDGTGQGHEQYF	TGCAGCGTTGATGGTACGGGACAGGGCCACGAGCAGTACTTC
NA	NA	TRBV28	TRBJ2-4	CASGTRNIQYF	TGTGCCAGCGGGACGAGAAACATTCAGTACTTC
once	NA	TRBV15	TRBJ2-7	CATSYGGPRNYEQYF	TGTGCCACCAGCTACGGGGGACCAAGAAATTACGAGCAGTACTTC
NA	NA	TRBV7-3	TRBJ2-1	CASGRAPGEQFF	TGTGCCAGCGGCCGGGCCCCGGGAGAGCAGTTCTTC
NA	TRBD1	TRBV5-1	TRBJ2-2	CASSSGQGDTGELFF	TGCGCCAGCAGCTCGGGACAGGGGGACACCGGGGAGCTGTTTTTT
once	NA	TRBV6-1	TRBJ2-7	CASSTGWTPLYEQYF	TGTGCCAGCAGCACCGGCTGGACACCCCTCTACGAGCAGTACTTC
NA	NA	TRBV7-3	TRBJ2-7	CASSPIRSREQYF	TGTGCCAGCAGCCCCATTCGAAGCCGCGAGCAGTACTTC
NA	TRBD1	TRBV11-2	TRBJ1-1	CASSLGGQLNTEAFF	TGTGCCAGCAGCTTAGGGGGACAGCTGAACACTGAAGCTTTCTTT
NA	NA	TRBV6-1	TRBJ1-1	CASSESPWGTEAFF	TGTGCCAGCAGTGAATCTCCATGGGGCACTGAAGCTTTCTTT
NA	NA	TRBV7-3	TRBJ2-2	CASSLGGGIPGELFF	TGTGCCAGCAGCTTAGGCGGCGGTATTCCCGGGGAGCTGTTTTTT
NA	NA	TRBV7-8	TRBJ2-5	CASSKGEGAGEETQYF	TGTGCCAGCAGCAAAGGGGAGGGGGCTGGAGAAGAGACCCAGTACTTC
once	NA	TRBV19	TRBJ2-7	CASSIDPGADEQYF	TGTGCCAGTAGTATAGATCCGGGGGCGGACGAGCAGTACTTC
NA	NA	TRBV6-1	TRBJ1-2	CASSGWGGSGGYTF	TGTGCCAGCAGTGGTTGGGGGGGCAGTGGTGGCTACACCTTC
NA	NA	TRBV5-1	TRBJ2-7	CASSLITGVRTYEQYF	TGCGCCAGCAGCTTGATTACGGGAGTCCGCACCTACGAGCAGTACTTC
NA	NA	TRBV30	TRBJ2-4	CAWSGGVGNIQYF	TGTGCCTGGAGCGGGGGCGTCGGAAACATTCAGTACTTC
NA	NA	TRBV27	TRBJ2-7	CASSFRTSGPYEQYF	TGTGCCAGCAGTTTTCGCACTAGTGGGCCCTACGAGCAGTACTTC
NA	TRBD2	TRBV4-1	TRBJ2-5	CASSQRGLAGDGETQYF	TGCGCCAGCAGCCAACGCGGACTAGCGGGAGATGGAGAGACCCAGTACTTC
NA	NA	TRBV18	TRBJ1-1	CASSSDRNTEAFF	TGTGCCAGCTCATCGGACAGGAACACTGAAGCTTTCTTT
NA	NA	TRBV5-8	TRBJ2-7	CASSSPSRVVYEQYF	TGTGCCAGCAGCTCGCCGAGCAGGGTCGTATACGAGCAGTACTTC
NA	TRBD1	TRBV6-1	TRBJ2-2	CASRTGTGNTGELFF	TGTGCCAGCAGGACCGGGACAGGGAACACCGGGGAGCTGTTTTTT
NA	TRBD2	TRBV11-3	TRBJ2-3	CASSSDSGSGVGTQYF	TGTGCCAGCAGCTCCGATAGCGGGAGCGGGGTGGGGACGCAGTATTTT
NA	NA	TRBV18	TRBJ2-5	CASSPLGFQETQYF	TGTGCCAGCTCACCCCTGGGATTCCAAGAGACCCAGTACTTC
few	TRBD1	TRBV7-9	TRBJ2-7	CASSLGTVLTYEQYF	TGTGCCAGCAGCCTCGGGACAGTCCTTACCTACGAGCAGTACTTC
NA	TRBD1	TRBV28	TRBJ1-2	CASTTGQGAYGYTF	TGTGCCAGCACCACGGGACAGGGTGCCTATGGCTACACCTTC
NA	NA	TRBV7-2	TRBJ2-4	CASSFSMNAKNIQYF	TGTGCCAGCAGCTTCTCTATGAACGCCAAAAACATTCAGTACTTC
NA	TRBD1	TRBV29-1	TRBJ2-3	CSVGGTGIGQYF	TGCAGCGTGGGGGGGACAGGGATTGGGCAGTATTTT
once	TRBD2	TRBV28	TRBJ2-1	CASSRELAGTNEQFF	TGTGCCAGCAGTCGGGAACTAGCGGGCACTAATGAGCAGTTCTTC
many	TRBD1	TRBV7-2	TRBJ2-7	CASSSGGQGKRYF	TGTGCCAGCAGCTCCGGGGGACAGGGCAAGCGGTACTTC
NA	NA	TRBV28	TRBJ1-2	CASSSPSWGGHLGGYTF	TGTGCCAGCAGTTCCCCTAGTTGGGGGGGCCATCTAGGCGGCTACACCTTC
NA	NA	TRBV7-8	TRBJ2-7	CASSLSLGGDEQYF	TGTGCCAGCAGCTTAAGCTTGGGGGGCGACGAGCAGTACTTC
NA	NA	TRBV30	TRBJ2-7	CASDTGYEQYF	TGTGCCTCTGACACGGGCTACGAGCAGTACTTC
NA	NA	TRBV6-4	TRBJ2-7	CASSDSSQGLYEQYF	TGTGCCAGCAGTGACTCTTCACAGGGTCTCTACGAGCAGTACTTC
NA	TRBD1	TRBV5-4	TRBJ2-7	CASSQDSGQYYEQYF	TGTGCCAGCAGCCAAGACTCGGGACAGTACTACGAGCAGTACTTC
NA	TRBD2	TRBV15	TRBJ2-1	CATSNGLLAVTTGNEQFF	TGTGCCACCAGCAACGGTTTACTAGCGGTTACAACGGGCAATGAGCAGTTCTTC